The source of this T cell receptor (beta chain) is a study of CXCR3-negative and CXCR3-positive naive CD8 T cells. Germline V gene data show CDR1 as SGHDN and CDR2 as FVKESK. This CDR3 region has 14 residues. As concerns this clonotype: What it binds is unknown.

cDNA libraries for TRB were generated by 5' RACE incorporating UMI labels. TCRdb processed the 5' RACE reads again and assigns one entry to each CDR3 protein, with no DNA. The sample table includes around 140,000 distinct CDR3 sequences. Study outcomes and limitations: Naive cells that were CXCR3-positive had more hydrophobic TRB CDR3s (compared with CXCR3-negative naive cells).

The gene calls are TRBV14 and TRBJ2-7; no DNA is available, so the TRBD2 call from TCRdb remains unchecked. The sequencing input was naive CXCR3+ CD8+ T cells from blood. Regarding subset: CD45RO-CCR7+CD27+CD95- naive CD8+ T cells expressing CXCR3 (TNR3+). The TCR comes from a human donor in good health. Some clones in this sample may be carry-over from other donors' samples. The CDR3 spells CASSSGLAAYEQYF.